Below, one T cell receptor (beta chain) is given with its context. Its cognate antigen is unknown. Germline lookup yields CDR1 SGHNT and CDR2 YYREEE (reference sequence). J lost 7 bases, V lost 0 bases, and 3 bases had no gene match. This CDR3 comprises 13 residues. The entry originates in a study of OX40 agonist ivuxolimab in advanced cancers. Whole-study context: Patient treatment consisted of intravenous ivuxolimab administration every 2 weeks at 0.01 to 10 mg/kg. Findings and limits, study-wide: CD4+ and CD8+ blood T cells expanded clonally by week 6 at 0.1 to 3.0 mg/kg.

This table comes from immunoSEQ multiplex PCR, and its TCRdb copy is limited to in-frame clones, with some not included. The sample contains more than 70,000 clones, approximately 85% of which appear only once. V and J are TRBV5-4 and TRBJ2-5; 7 nucleotides agree with TRBD2. Sample: CD4+ or CD8+ T cells sorted from blood, taken in a trial of the OX40 agonist ivuxolimab. This sequence originates from an adult with an advanced solid tumor such as melanoma, head and neck, liver or kidney cancer. The CDR3 coding sequence is TGTGCCAGCAGCTTGGCGGGAGGTGGGACCCAGTACTTC. Translated, it gives CASSLAGGGTQYF. The variable domain in full, with the rest retrieved from reference TRBV5-4 and TRBJ2-5, is ETGVTQSPTHLIKTRGQQVTLRCSSQSGHNTVSWYQQALGQGPQFIFQYYREEENGRGNFPPRFSGLQFPNYSSELNVNALELDDSALYLCASSLAGGGTQYFGPGTRLLVL.